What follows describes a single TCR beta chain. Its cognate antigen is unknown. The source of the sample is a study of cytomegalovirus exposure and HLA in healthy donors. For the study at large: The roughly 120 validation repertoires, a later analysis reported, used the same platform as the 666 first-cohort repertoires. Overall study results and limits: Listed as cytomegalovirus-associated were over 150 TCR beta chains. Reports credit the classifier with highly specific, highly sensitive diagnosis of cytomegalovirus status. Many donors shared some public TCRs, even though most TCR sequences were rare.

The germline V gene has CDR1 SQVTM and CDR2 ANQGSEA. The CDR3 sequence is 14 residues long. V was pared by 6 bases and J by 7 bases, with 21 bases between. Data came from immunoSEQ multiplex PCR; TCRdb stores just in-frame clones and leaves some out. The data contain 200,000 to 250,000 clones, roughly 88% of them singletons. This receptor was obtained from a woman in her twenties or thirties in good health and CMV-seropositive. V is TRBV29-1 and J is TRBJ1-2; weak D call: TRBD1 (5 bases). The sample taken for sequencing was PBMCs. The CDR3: CSVNLDGLQGGYTF. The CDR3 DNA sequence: TGCAGCGTGAACTTGGACGGGCTGCAGGGTGGCTACACCTTC.